Listed below are T cell receptor beta chains from one sample, sequenced in a study of blood T cell repertoires in COVID-19. Data came from immunoSEQ multiplex PCR; TCRdb stores just in-frame clones and leaves some out. The top ten hold approximately 4.5% of the sample, which has about 200,000 clones, approximately 90% seen once. The specimen was peripheral blood. These receptors originate from a human donor in a cohort sampled during active COVID-19. The CDR3 runs from the conserved cysteine through the conserved F or W. Fields, in order: D gene, J gene, V gene, CDR3 length, CDR3 protein. The D gene is left open where the match is weak.

TRBD1,TRBJ2-7,TRBV30,14,CAWNRDRGQREQYF
TRBD1,TRBJ2-7,TRBV25-1,15,CASSVPGTGFYEQYF
TRBD1,TRBJ1-1,TRBV9,14,CASSSRQGPTEAFF
TRBD1,TRBJ1-1,TRBV7-9,14,CAGSTVGGGSEAFF
-,TRBJ2-6,TRBV5-4,15,CASSSDRTGANVLTF
-,TRBJ2-3,TRBV28,15,CASSYLRGFTDTQYF
TRBD1,TRBJ2-7,TRBV9,15,CASSQGQGDTYEQYF
TRBD1,TRBJ2-1,TRBV5-1,16,CASSRRGTGGYNEQFF
TRBD2,TRBJ2-3,TRBV7-2,18,CASSLTIAGAPSTDTQYF
-,TRBJ2-7,TRBV5-1,11,CASSSSYEQYF
TRBD2,TRBJ2-7,TRBV27,14,CASSWSGRSREQYF
-,TRBJ2-2,TRBV9,14,CASSGGRGTGELFF
TRBD2,TRBJ2-1,TRBV5-1,16,CASSLFASGTYNEQFF
TRBD1,TRBJ2-3,TRBV5-4,17,CASSSNPQGATTDTQYF
-,TRBJ1-2,TRBV21-1,17,CASSSPGQDVSNYGYTF
TRBD1,TRBJ2-7,TRBV7-9,14,CASSPGTGVYEQYF